This record concerns one T cell receptor beta chain sequence. In this sample, this clone turned up a few times. Its antigen specificity is not known. No quality values exist for individual bases; no much larger clone is one base distant. For sequencing of the TCRbeta CDR3 region, genomic DNA was extracted from the sorted cells. The immunoSEQ Assay was used to sequence the TCRbeta CDR3 regions. Here the immuneACCESS table is served through TCRdb, limited to in-frame sequences with V and J called. Missing clones are a known gap in these copies; in checked studies unresolved V genes cover under half, and the rest lacks a known reason. For this sample the table gives fewer than 80,000 clones, of which roughly 88% were detected only once. Roughly 1.1% of the sample comes from the top ten. These data come from a study of OX40 agonist ivuxolimab in advanced cancers. Turning to the overall study: Ivuxolimab, which targeted the costimulatory receptor OX40 (CD134), was an agonistic, fully human IgG2 monoclonal antibody. Intravenous ivuxolimab was administered to patients every 2 weeks at six dose levels: 0.01, 0.1, 0.3, 1.5, 3 and 10 mg/kg. Of the approximately 54 patients in dose escalation, some 20 had hepatocellular carcinoma, some 15 had melanoma, 9 had renal cell carcinoma and 9 had head and neck cancer. A male proportion of approximately 83% and a mean age of about 60 years, ranging from 23 to 79, were recorded for the dose-escalation cohort. Patients were allowed to have had prior anti-PD-1, anti-PD-L1 or anti-CTLA-4 therapy, and around 40% of the dose-escalation patients had previously received checkpoint inhibitors. Partial responses occurred in three dose-escalation patients: two with cutaneous melanoma and one with hepatocellular carcinoma. Peripheral TCRbeta sequencing was intended to test whether TCR sequence diversity was altered and clonal T-cell expansion was caused by ivuxolimab. The paper reports the monotherapy dose-escalation portion (N = 52 patients) of the phase I ivuxolimab trial.

Broad study findings and their caveats: Antigen specificity was not determined for the clonally expanded peripheral T cells. In the 0.1-3.0 mg/kg groups, partial responders had among the lowest normalized peripheral clonal expansion, particularly in CD8+ T cells. Low levels of normalized T-cell clonal expansion were also seen in some patients who did not respond. At doses from 0.1 to 3.0 mg/kg, clonal expansion was seen in both CD4+ and CD8+ blood T cells between baseline and week 6. After ivuxolimab, more expanded clones were found on average in CD8+ T cells than in CD4+ T cells.

The trial excluded patients who had a history of autoimmune disease or who were on systemic immunosuppression. In every dose cohort, peripheral blood was drawn for TCR sequencing at baseline, cycle 4 day 1, and cycle 7 day 1. Samples were obtained from an open-label, multicenter, first-in-human phase I dose-escalation trial of ivuxolimab. Adults with locally advanced or metastatic head and neck squamous cell, hepatocellular, melanoma or renal cell carcinoma were enrolled in the trial. Before TCR sequencing, CD4+ T cells and CD8+ T cells from peripheral blood were sorted into separate populations. The sequencing used CD4+ or CD8+ T cells sorted from blood, collected in a trial of the OX40 agonist ivuxolimab. The origin of this receptor is an adult with an advanced solid tumor such as melanoma, head and neck, liver or kidney cancer.

The DNA is as follows: TGTGCCAGCAGAGCGGACGGGAATTCACCCCTCCACTTT. Translated, it gives CASRADGNSPLHF. The sequence is built from TRBV6-1 and TRBJ1-6; the D gene is unclear. Between the V and J ends, shortened by 6 bases and 7 bases respectively, the junction contains 10 bases. The CDR3, from cysteine to phenylalanine, totals 13 residues. Only CDR3 DNA remains: 39 bases, in frame from the first base. CDR1 MNHNS and CDR2 SASEGT are derived from the germline V gene.